The rows below give T cell receptor beta chains drawn from one sample of a study of human T cells and chemical hapten exposure. One entry per CDR3 protein results from TCRdb running MiXCR on the RACE reads. The table includes some 36,000 distinct CDR3 sequences, more than 8% detected once. The sequenced sample was whole blood, obtained in connection with sensitization to the hapten diphenylcyclopropenone (DPC). Receptors were obtained from a man aged 45-65 years with alopecia areata. Some clones in this sample may be carry-over from other donors' samples. CDR3s include the opening cysteine and the closing phenylalanine or tryptophan. A D gene is named only where the DNA matches it firmly. Size is stated for part of the rows, as once, few or many counts, or as a class when the clone is expanded.

cdr3_length d_call clone_size j_call v_call cdr3_aa cdr3_nt
13 - - TRBJ2-7 TRBV12-5 CASGFSNSYEQYF TGTGCTAGTGGTTTCTCCAACAGCTACGAGCAGTACTTC
13 - many TRBJ1-6 TRBV7-8 CASSNSANSPLHF TGTGCCAGCAGCAACAGTGCTAATTCACCCCTCCACTTT
14 TRBD1 many TRBJ1-2 TRBV11-2 CASSLATGVYGYTF TGTGCCAGCAGCTTAGCGACAGGGGTCTATGGCTACACCTTC
14 TRBD1 many TRBJ1-4 TRBV27 CASSQQGASEKLFF TGTGCCAGCAGTCAGCAGGGGGCGAGTGAAAAACTGTTTTTT
15 TRBD2 many TRBJ2-1 TRBV28 CASIVAGGGSNEQFF TGTGCCAGCATTGTAGCGGGAGGGGGCTCCAATGAGCAGTTCTTC
13 - few TRBJ2-1 TRBV20-1 CSASDPRLVEQFF TGCAGTGCTAGTGACCCCCGACTAGTTGAGCAGTTCTTC
14 TRBD1 - TRBJ1-2 TRBV7-2 CASSSWTGGYGYTF TGTGCCAGCAGCTCATGGACAGGGGGGTATGGCTACACCTTC
18 - few TRBJ2-4 TRBV6-5 CASSSDRDSGLAKNIQYF TGTGCCAGCAGTTCCGACCGGGACTCCGGGCTAGCCAAAAACATTCAGTACTTC
14 - many TRBJ2-6 TRBV18 CASLNFSGANVLTF TGTGCCAGCCTGAATTTCTCTGGGGCCAACGTCCTGACTTTC
14 - few TRBJ1-6 TRBV25-1 CASSAETRNSPLHF TGTGCCAGCAGTGCGGAGACAAGGAATTCACCCCTCCACTTT
14 - many TRBJ2-3 TRBV2 CASRVIQITDTQYF TGTGCCAGCAGAGTTATCCAGATCACAGATACGCAGTATTTT
13 - many TRBJ1-5 TRBV20-1 CSARDGPGQPQHF TGCAGTGCTAGGGACGGCCCGGGCCAGCCCCAGCATTTT
14 - few TRBJ1-4 TRBV20-1 CSAATGPPGEKLFF TGCAGTGCCGCAACCGGGCCCCCTGGCGAAAAACTGTTTTTT
12 - many TRBJ1-2 TRBV29-1 CSVRMDMYGYTF TGCAGCGTGCGCATGGACATGTATGGCTACACCTTC
17 TRBD2 many TRBJ2-1 TRBV5-1 CASSLALASGRANEQFF TGCGCCAGCAGCTTGGCCTTGGCTAGCGGGAGGGCCAATGAGCAGTTCTTC
16 TRBD2 once TRBJ2-2 TRBV29-1 CSASSRPGLNTGELFF TGCAGCGCTTCTTCCCGCCCGGGACTAAACACCGGGGAGCTGTTTTTT
14 - - TRBJ1-4 TRBV2 CASSSGSPNEKLFF TGTGCCAGCAGCTCCGGGAGCCCCAATGAAAAACTGTTTTTT
14 - few TRBJ2-2 TRBV5-4 CASSLVSGTGELFF TGTGCCAGCAGCTTGGTGTCGGGGACCGGGGAGCTGTTTTTT
12 TRBD1 - TRBJ2-7 TRBV20-1 CSAPGTGVEQYF TGCAGTGCTCCCGGGACAGGGGTCGAGCAGTACTTC
16 - many TRBJ2-7 TRBV7-2 CASSLGGLQPTYEQYF TGTGCCAGCAGCTTAGGGGGACTTCAGCCCACCTACGAGCAGTACTTC
16 TRBD1 - TRBJ2-7 TRBV28 CASTVEGQSILDEQYF TGTGCCAGCACAGTAGAGGGACAGAGCATTCTCGACGAGCAGTACTTC
15 - few TRBJ2-5 TRBV29-1 CSVAPLGSQAETQYF TGCAGCGTTGCCCCCCTTGGGTCCCAAGCGGAGACCCAGTACTTC
14 TRBD2 few TRBJ2-3 TRBV7-2 CASTHAGGTDTQYF TGTGCCAGCACCCACGCGGGGGGCACAGATACGCAGTATTTT
14 - many TRBJ2-3 TRBV4-1 CASSQGGSTDTQYF TGCGCCAGCAGCCAAGGGGGGAGCACAGATACGCAGTATTTT
12 - - TRBJ1-1 TRBV7-9 CASSLGITEAFF TGTGCCAGCAGCTTAGGTATCACTGAAGCTTTCTTT
11 - many TRBJ1-1 TRBV10-2 CASKRNTEAFF TGCGCCAGCAAGAGGAACACTGAAGCTTTCTTT
14 - few TRBJ1-2 TRBV4-3 CASSQDDRNYGYTF TGCGCCAGCAGCCAAGACGACCGAAACTATGGCTACACCTTC
13 - many TRBJ1-2 TRBV20-1 CSAIDSSFYGYTF TGCAGTGCTATTGACAGTTCCTTCTATGGCTACACCTTC
15 TRBD2 many TRBJ2-1 TRBV7-9 CASSSVAGAINEQFF TGTGCCAGCAGCTCCGTAGCGGGAGCGATCAATGAGCAGTTCTTC
14 - many TRBJ2-7 TRBV29-1 CSVRPRGASYEQYF TGCAGCGTCCGCCCCAGGGGAGCTTCCTACGAGCAGTACTTC
15 TRBD1 - TRBJ2-7 TRBV7-6 CASSSTGTGPYEQYF TGTGCCAGCAGCTCGACCGGGACAGGACCCTACGAGCAGTACTTC
16 TRBD2 many TRBJ2-3 TRBV20-1 CSASHRTSGRGDTQYF TGCAGTGCTAGCCATCGGACTAGCGGGAGGGGAGATACGCAGTATTTT
14 - many TRBJ2-2 TRBV10-1 CASSDKDYTGELFF TGCGCCAGCAGTGATAAGGACTACACCGGGGAGCTGTTTTTT
20 TRBD2 - TRBJ2-2 TRBV7-6 CASSLEAWSSGRTNTGELFF TGTGCCAGCAGCTTAGAAGCTTGGTCTAGCGGGAGGACGAACACCGGGGAGCTGTTTTTT
14 - - TRBJ2-7 TRBV18 CASSPQGQSYEQYF TGTGCCAGCTCACCCCAGGGGCAGTCCTACGAGCAGTACTTC
12 - many TRBJ2-5 TRBV29-1 CSGEGGGETQYF TGCAGCGGTGAAGGGGGGGGAGAGACCCAGTACTTC
14 - many TRBJ2-3 TRBV30 CAWSVPPRSDTQYF TGTGCCTGGAGTGTCCCTCCTCGCTCAGATACGCAGTATTTT
16 TRBD2 many TRBJ2-5 TRBV5-4 CASSLSRLAAQETQYF TGTGCCAGCAGCTTGTCTCGACTAGCGGCCCAAGAGACCCAGTACTTC
14 - few TRBJ2-5 TRBV13 CASSFRTVVETQYF TGTGCCAGCAGCTTCCGGACAGTAGTAGAGACCCAGTACTTC
11 - many TRBJ2-7 TRBV28 CASRQEGGQYF TGTGCCAGCAGACAGGAGGGCGGGCAGTACTTC
16 - many TRBJ2-1 TRBV28 CASSPPYPVYGNEQFF TGTGCCAGCAGCCCTCCGTACCCCGTATACGGCAATGAGCAGTTCTTC
14 - many TRBJ2-1 TRBV7-9 CASSPTGFYNEQFF TGTGCCAGCAGCCCGACAGGATTTTACAATGAGCAGTTCTTC
15 TRBD1 - TRBJ2-2 TRBV9 CASSPSQGAHGELFF TGTGCCAGCAGCCCATCACAGGGGGCACACGGGGAGCTGTTTTTT
15 - many TRBJ2-3 TRBV10-3 CAISEGGVSTDTQYF TGTGCCATCAGTGAGGGGGGCGTCAGCACAGATACGCAGTATTTT
15 - many TRBJ1-4 TRBV7-2 CASSPQQGPNEKLFF TGTGCCAGCAGCCCGCAACAGGGCCCTAATGAAAAACTGTTTTTT
13 - - TRBJ1-2 TRBV6-6 CASSYDQSYGYTF TGTGCCAGCAGTTACGATCAGTCCTATGGCTACACCTTC
12 - many TRBJ2-5 TRBV6-2/TRBV6-3 CASSYSRGAQYF TGTGCCAGCAGTTACTCCAGGGGAGCCCAGTACTTC
13 TRBD1 - TRBJ2-5 TRBV3-1 CASTTTGSETQYF TGTGCCAGCACCACGACAGGGTCAGAGACCCAGTACTTC
12 - - TRBJ2-3 TRBV2 CASSLGVDTQYF TGTGCCAGCTCCCTAGGGGTAGATACGCAGTATTTT
14 - - TRBJ1-5 TRBV20-1 CSARDIAGAQPQHF TGCAGTGCTAGAGATATCGCAGGGGCCCAGCCCCAGCATTTT